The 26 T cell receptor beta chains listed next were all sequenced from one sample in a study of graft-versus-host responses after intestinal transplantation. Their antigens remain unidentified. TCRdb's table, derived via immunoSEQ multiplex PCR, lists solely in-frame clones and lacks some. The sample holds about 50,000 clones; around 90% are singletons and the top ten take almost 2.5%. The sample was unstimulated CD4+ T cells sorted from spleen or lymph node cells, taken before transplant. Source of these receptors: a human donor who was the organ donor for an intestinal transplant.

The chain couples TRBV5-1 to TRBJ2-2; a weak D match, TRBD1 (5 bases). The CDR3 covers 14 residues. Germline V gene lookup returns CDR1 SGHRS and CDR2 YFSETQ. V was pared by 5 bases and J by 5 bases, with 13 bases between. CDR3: CASRYRGRTGELFF. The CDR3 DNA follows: TGCGCCAGCAGGTATAGGGGAAGGACCGGGGAGCTGTTTTTT.

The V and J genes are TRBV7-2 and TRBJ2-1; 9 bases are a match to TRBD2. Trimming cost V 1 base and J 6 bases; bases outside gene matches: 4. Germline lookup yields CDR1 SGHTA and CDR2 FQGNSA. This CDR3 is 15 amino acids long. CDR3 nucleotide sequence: TGTGCCAGCAGCTTAGTTAGCGGGAGAGTCAATGAGCAGTTCTTC. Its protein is CASSLVSGRVNEQFF.

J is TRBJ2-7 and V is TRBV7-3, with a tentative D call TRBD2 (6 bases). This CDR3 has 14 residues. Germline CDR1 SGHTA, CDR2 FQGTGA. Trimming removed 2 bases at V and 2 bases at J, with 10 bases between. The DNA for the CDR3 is TGTGCCAGCAGCTTAGGCGGGACCACCTACGAGCAGTACTTC. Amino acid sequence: CASSLGGTTYEQYF. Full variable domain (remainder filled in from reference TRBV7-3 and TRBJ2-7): GAGVSQTPSNKVTEKGKYVELRCDPISGHTALYWYRQSLGQGPEFLIYFQGTGAADDSGLPNDRFFAVRPEGSVSTLKIQRTERGDSAVYLCASSLGGTTYEQYFGPGTRLTVT.

The CDR3 spells CASSLEARNEQFF. The CDR3 DNA sequence: TGTGCCAGCAGCTTAGAGGCCCGCAATGAGCAGTTCTTC. This chain connects TRBV7-2 to TRBJ2-1; no reliable D call. Germline lookup yields CDR1 SGHTA and CDR2 FQGNSA. CDR3 size: 13 residues. The ends were cut back, 1 base at V and 6 bases at J, with 7 bases in the middle.

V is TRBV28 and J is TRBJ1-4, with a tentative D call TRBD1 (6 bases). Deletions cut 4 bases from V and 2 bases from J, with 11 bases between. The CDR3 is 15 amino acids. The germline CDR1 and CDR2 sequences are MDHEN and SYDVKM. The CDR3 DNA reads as TGTGCCAGCAGTTCTCCAGGGGATACTAATGAAAAACTGTTTTTT. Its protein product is CASSSPGDTNEKLFF.

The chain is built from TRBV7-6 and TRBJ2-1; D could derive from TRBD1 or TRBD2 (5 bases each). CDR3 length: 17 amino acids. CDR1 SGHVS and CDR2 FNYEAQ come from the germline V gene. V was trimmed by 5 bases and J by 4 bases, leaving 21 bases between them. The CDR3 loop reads CASSQIMGDLKYNEQFF. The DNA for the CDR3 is TGTGCCAGCAGCCAGATTATGGGGGACCTCAAATACAATGAGCAGTTCTTC.

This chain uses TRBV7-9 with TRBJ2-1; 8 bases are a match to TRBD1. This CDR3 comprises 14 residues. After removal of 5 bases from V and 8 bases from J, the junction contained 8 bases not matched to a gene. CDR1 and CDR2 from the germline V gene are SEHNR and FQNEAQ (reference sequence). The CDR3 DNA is TGTGCCAGCAGCGGCCGGGACAGGAGAGATGAGCAGTTCTTC. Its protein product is CASSGRDRRDEQFF.

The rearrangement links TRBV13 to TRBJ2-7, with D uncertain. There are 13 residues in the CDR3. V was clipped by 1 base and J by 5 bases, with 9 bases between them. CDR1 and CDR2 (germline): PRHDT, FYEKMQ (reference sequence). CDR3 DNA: TGTGCCAGCAGCTTAGATCGGCTCCACGAGCAGTACTTC. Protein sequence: CASSLDRLHEQYF.

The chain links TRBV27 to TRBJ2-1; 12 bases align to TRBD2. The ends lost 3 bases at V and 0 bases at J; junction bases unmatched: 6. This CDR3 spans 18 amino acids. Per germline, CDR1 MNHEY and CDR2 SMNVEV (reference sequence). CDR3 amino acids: CASSLTSGSLSSYNEQFF. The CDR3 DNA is TGTGCCAGCAGTTTGACTAGCGGGAGTTTGAGCTCCTACAATGAGCAGTTCTTC.

CDR3 DNA: TGTGCCAGTAGTATTGATACAGTTAATGAAAAACTGTTTTTT. Protein: CASSIDTVNEKLFF. The chain recombines TRBV19 with TRBJ1-4; D unresolved. The CDR3 loop spans 14 amino acids. Germline V lookup: CDR1 LNHDA, CDR2 SQIVND (reference sequence). V shed 3 bases and J shed 4 bases, with 9 bases lying between them. The whole variable domain, remainder taken from reference TRBV19 and TRBJ1-4, is DGGITQSPKYLFRKEGQNVTLSCEQNLNHDAMYWYRQDPGQGLRLIYYSQIVNDFQKGDIAEGYSVSREKKESFPLTVTSAQKNPTAFYLCASSIDTVNEKLFFGSGTQLSVL.

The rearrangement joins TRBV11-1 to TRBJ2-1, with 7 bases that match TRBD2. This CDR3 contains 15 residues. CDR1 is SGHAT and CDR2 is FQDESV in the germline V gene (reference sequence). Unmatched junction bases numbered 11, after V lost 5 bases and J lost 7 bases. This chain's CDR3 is CASSLEAGVGNEQFF. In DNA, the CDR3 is TGTGCCAGCAGCCTCGAGGCGGGAGTGGGGAATGAGCAGTTCTTC.

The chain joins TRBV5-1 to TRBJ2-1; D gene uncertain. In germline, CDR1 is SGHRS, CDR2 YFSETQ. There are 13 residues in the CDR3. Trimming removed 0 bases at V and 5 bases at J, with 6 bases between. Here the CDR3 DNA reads TGCGCCAGCAGCTTGGACGTAAACAATGAGCAGTTCTTC. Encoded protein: CASSLDVNNEQFF.

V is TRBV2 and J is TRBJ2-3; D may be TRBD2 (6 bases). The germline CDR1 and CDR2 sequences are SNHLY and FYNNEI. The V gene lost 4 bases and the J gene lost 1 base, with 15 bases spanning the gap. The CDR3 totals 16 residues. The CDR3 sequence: CASSVQGGTGTDTQYF. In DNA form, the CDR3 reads TGTGCCAGCAGTGTTCAGGGCGGGACTGGCACAGATACGCAGTATTTT.

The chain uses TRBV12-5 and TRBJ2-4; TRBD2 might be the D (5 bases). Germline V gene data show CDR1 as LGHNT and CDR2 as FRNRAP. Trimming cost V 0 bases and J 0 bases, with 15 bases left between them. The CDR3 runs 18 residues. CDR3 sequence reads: CASGLVRVERLAKNIQYF. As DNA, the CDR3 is TGTGCTAGTGGTTTGGTACGGGTGGAGCGGCTAGCCAAAAACATTCAGTACTTC.

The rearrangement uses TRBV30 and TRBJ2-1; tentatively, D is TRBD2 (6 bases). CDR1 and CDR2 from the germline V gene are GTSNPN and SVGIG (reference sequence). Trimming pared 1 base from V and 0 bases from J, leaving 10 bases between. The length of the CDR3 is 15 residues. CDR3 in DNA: TGTGCCTGGAGTGGGGGGAGGAGCTCCTACAATGAGCAGTTCTTC. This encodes CAWSGGRSSYNEQFF.

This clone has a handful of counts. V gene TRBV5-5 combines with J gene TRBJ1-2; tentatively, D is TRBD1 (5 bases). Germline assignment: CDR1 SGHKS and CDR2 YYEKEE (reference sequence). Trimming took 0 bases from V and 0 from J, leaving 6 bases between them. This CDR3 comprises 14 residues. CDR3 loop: CASSLGGANYGYTF. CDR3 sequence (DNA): TGTGCCAGCAGCTTGGGGGGCGCTAACTATGGCTACACCTTC.

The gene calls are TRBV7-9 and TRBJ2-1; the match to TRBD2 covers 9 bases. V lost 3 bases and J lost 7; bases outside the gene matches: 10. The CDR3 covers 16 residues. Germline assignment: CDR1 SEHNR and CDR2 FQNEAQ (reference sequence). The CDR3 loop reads CASSLRLTSGRNEQFF. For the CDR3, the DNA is TGTGCCAGCAGCTTGAGGTTAACTAGCGGGCGAAATGAGCAGTTCTTC.

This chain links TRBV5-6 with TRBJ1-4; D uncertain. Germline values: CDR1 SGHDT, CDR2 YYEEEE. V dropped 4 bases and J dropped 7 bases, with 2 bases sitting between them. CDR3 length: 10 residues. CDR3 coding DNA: TGTGCCAGCAGCCCTGAAAAACTGTTTTTT. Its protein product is CASSPEKLFF.

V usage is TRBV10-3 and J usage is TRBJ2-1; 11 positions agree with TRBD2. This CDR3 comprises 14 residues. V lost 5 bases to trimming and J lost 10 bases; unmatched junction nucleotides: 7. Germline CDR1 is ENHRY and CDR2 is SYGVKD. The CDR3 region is CAISKTRLAGEQFF. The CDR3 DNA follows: TGTGCCATCAGTAAAACTCGACTAGCGGGGGAGCAGTTCTTC.

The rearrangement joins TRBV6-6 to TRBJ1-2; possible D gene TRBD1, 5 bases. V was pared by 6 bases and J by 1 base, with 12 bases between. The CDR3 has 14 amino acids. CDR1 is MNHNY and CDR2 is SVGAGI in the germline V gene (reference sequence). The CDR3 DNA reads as TGTGCCAGCAGGGAGGGGAGGGGTAACTATGGCTACACCTTC. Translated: CASREGRGNYGYTF.

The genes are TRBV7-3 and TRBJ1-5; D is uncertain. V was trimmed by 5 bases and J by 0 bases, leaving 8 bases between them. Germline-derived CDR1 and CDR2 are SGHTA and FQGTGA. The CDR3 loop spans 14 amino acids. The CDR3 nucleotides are TGTGCCAGCAGCCGTTCGTATAGCAATCAGCCCCAGCATTTT. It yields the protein CASSRSYSNQPQHF.

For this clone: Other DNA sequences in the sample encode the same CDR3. CDR3 DNA: TGTGCCAGCAGGACATCCTACGAGCAGTACTTC. Translated: CASRTSYEQYF. The chain has TRBV2 and TRBJ2-7; no clear D gene. Germline V gene data show CDR1 as SNHLY and CDR2 as FYNNEI. Trimming removed 6 bases from V and 1 base from J, with 4 bases in between. The CDR3 length is 11 residues.

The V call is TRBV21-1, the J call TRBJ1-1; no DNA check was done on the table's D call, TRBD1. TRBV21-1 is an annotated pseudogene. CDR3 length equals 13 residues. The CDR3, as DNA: TGTGCCAGCAGCAAAGAAAAGTCAGGGGAAGCTTTCTTT. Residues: CASSKEKSGEAFF.

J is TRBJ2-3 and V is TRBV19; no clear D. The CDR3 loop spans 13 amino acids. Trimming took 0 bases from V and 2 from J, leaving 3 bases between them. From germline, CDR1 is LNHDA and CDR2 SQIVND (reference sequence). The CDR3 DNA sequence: TGTGCCAGTAGTATAGACAACACAGATACGCAGTATTTT. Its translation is CASSIDNTDTQYF.

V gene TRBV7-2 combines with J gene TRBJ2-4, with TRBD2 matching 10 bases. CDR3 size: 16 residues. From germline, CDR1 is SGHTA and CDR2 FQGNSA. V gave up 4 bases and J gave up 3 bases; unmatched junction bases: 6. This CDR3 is CASSSQREGHKNIQYF. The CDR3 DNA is TGTGCCAGCAGCTCCCAGCGGGAGGGCCACAAAAACATTCAGTACTTC.

Here the CDR3 reads CASSLGGELNSPLHF. In DNA form, the CDR3 reads TGTGCCAGCAGCTTAGGGGGGGAACTTAATTCACCCCTCCACTTT. The gene calls are TRBV13 and TRBJ1-6; D is possibly TRBD1 (5 bases). The CDR3 is 15 residues long. Germline assignment: CDR1 PRHDT and CDR2 FYEKMQ (reference sequence). With 0 bases removed from V and 6 bases from J, the gap between germline ends came to 9 bases.